The sequence of this T cell receptor beta chain was determined in a study of T-cell reconstitution after alpha-beta-depleted transplantation in children. General study results and limits: Two months or so post-transplant, alpha-beta T cells reportedly derived from several hundred expanded graft clones. T-cell numbers and diversity one year post-transplant derived largely from freshly generated T cells. Recipient T cells and thymic progenitors that survived gave rise to the high TCRbeta diversity observed at day 60 in some patients.

A few counts support this clonotype. What it recognizes is unknown. A junction end diverges from the germline sequence, so it may reflect a read error. Molecular barcoding with unique molecular identifiers was used for the TCRbeta library. TCRdb re-derived calls from the PCR reads in MiXCR, one entry per CDR3 protein. Seen here are 300,000 or so distinct CDR3 sequences, approximately 23% observed once, and the top ten hold approximately 9.9%. This CDR3 is 13 amino acids long. The V gene's germline CDR1 is SGHRS and CDR2 YFSETQ. The TCR was taken from a male patient under 18 who had a stem cell transplant for acute lymphoblastic leukemia, so the T cells may come from the graft donor. This chain joins TRBV5-1 and TRBJ1-2; possibly TRBD1 for D (5 bases). Here the sequenced sample was PBMCs, mostly from graft donor cells, taken 180 days after TCRalphabeta/CD19-depleted stem cell transplant. In DNA form, the CDR3 reads TGCGCCAGCAGCATCGTCGACAGCCTCCCTCCCGCCTTC. This encodes CASSIVDSLPPAF.